This TCR beta chain was retrieved from a study of blood T cell repertoires in COVID-19. V gave up 4 bases and J gave up 0 bases, with 15 bases separating them. Germline CDR1 is MNHEY and CDR2 is SVGAGI. CDR3 length: 16 amino acids. The repertoire was sequenced with immunoSEQ multiplex PCR; TCRdb's copy has only in-frame clones and lacks some. The sample contains a few hundred thousand clones, 87% of which appear only once. Material: peripheral blood. The chain carries TRBV6-5 and TRBJ1-1; tentatively, D is TRBD1 (6 bases). This TCR was recovered from a woman aged 50 to 60 who had recovered from COVID-19. The CDR3 DNA follows: TGTGCCAGCAGTTTCGGGACACTCATCATGAACACTGAAGCTTTCTTT. It codes for CASSFGTLIMNTEAFF.